The 23 T cell receptor beta chains below come from one sample, sequenced in a study of blood T cell repertoires in COVID-19. Produced via immunoSEQ multiplex PCR; TCRdb's table is partial and in-frame only. The repertoire includes just under 80,000 clones, 88% of them detected once, and under 55% sits in the top ten. The sequenced material came from peripheral blood. Source of these receptors: a human donor in a cohort sampled during active COVID-19.

The chain has TRBV28 and TRBJ2-7; 12 bases are shared with TRBD2. CDR1 and CDR2 (germline): MDHEN, SYDVKM. Unmatched junction bases numbered 6, after V lost 8 bases and J lost 4 bases. The CDR3 covers 14 residues. The CDR3 nucleotides are TGTGCCAGCTATACTAGCGGGAGGATGTACGAGCAGTACTTC. It encodes CASYTSGRMYEQYF.

The chain combines TRBV5-1 with TRBJ2-7, with D perhaps matching TRBD1 (5 bases). Deletions cut 2 bases from V and 5 bases from J, with 14 bases between. Germline values: CDR1 SGHRS, CDR2 YFSETQ. This CDR3 has 14 amino acids. This CDR3 is CASSLYRPYDEQYF. For the CDR3, the DNA is TGCGCCAGCAGCTTATACAGGCCCTACGACGAGCAGTACTTC.

This rearrangement joins TRBV19 to TRBJ2-7; weak D call: TRBD2 (5 bases). Per the germline V gene, CDR1 is LNHDA and CDR2 is SQIVND (reference sequence). This CDR3 has 14 amino acids. With 10 bases removed from V and 2 bases from J, the gap between germline ends came to 18 bases. This chain's CDR3 is CATERVYGTYEQYF. CDR3 nucleotides: TGTGCCACCGAACGGGTTTACGGGACCTACGAGCAGTACTTC.

This sequence joins TRBV19 and TRBJ2-1; D call uncertain. Germline CDR1 LNHDA, CDR2 SQIVND (reference sequence). V gave up 9 bases and J gave up 0 bases, with 12 bases separating them. This CDR3 contains 14 residues. CDR3 coding DNA: TGTGCCAGCAGGAAGCATGGCTCCTACAATGAGCAGTTCTTC. This translates into CASRKHGSYNEQFF.

This clone was seen more than once but under ten times. This chain uses TRBV19 with TRBJ1-5; a weak D match, TRBD1 (6 bases). Trimming left V 6 bases short and J 4 bases short, with 13 bases between. This CDR3 is 14 amino acids long. Per the germline V gene, CDR1 is LNHDA and CDR2 is SQIVND (reference sequence). CDR3 protein: CASRPGHRNQPQHF. CDR3 coding DNA: TGTGCCAGTAGACCGGGACACCGAAATCAGCCCCAGCATTTT.

This clone was detected once. This chain uses TRBV7-3 with TRBJ1-2, with 7 bases that match TRBD1. V shed 3 bases, J shed 2 bases, and the junction held 18 bases outside the gene matches. This CDR3 has 19 residues. CDR1 and CDR2 (germline): SGHTA, FQGTGA. The CDR3 here is CASSLKPALRGFLNYGYTF. The DNA for the CDR3 is TGTGCCAGCAGCTTGAAGCCCGCTCTCAGGGGGTTCCTAAACTATGGCTACACCTTC. Together with reference TRBV7-3 and TRBJ1-2, the CDR3 gives the full variable domain: GAGVSQTPSNKVTEKGKYVELRCDPISGHTALYWYRQSLGQGPEFLIYFQGTGAADDSGLPNDRFFAVRPEGSVSTLKIQRTERGDSAVYLCASSLKPALRGFLNYGYTFGSGTRLTVV.

This chain links TRBV9 with TRBJ2-1, with 8 bases matching TRBD2. The germline V gene has CDR1 SGDLS and CDR2 YYNGEE. V shed 0 bases, J shed 3 bases, and the junction held 2 bases outside the gene matches. The CDR3 runs to 15 residues. DNA of the CDR3: TGTGCCAGCAGCGTAGGCGGGGGGTACTACAATGAGCAGTTCTTC. It specifies CASSVGGGYYNEQFF. Full variable domain (rest looked up from reference TRBV9 and TRBJ2-1): DSGVTQTPKHLITATGQRVTLRCSPRSGDLSVYWYQQSLDQGLQFLIQYYNGEERAKGNILERFSAQQFPDLHSELNLSSLELGDSALYFCASSVGGGYYNEQFFGPGTRLTVL.

The chain links TRBV15 to TRBJ2-6, with 7 nucleotides matching TRBD1. V trimming: 3 bases; J trimming: 0 bases; junction bases outside the gene matches: 14. The CDR3 loop spans 20 amino acids. Germline V gives CDR1 LNHNV, CDR2 YYDKDF (reference sequence). CDR3 amino acids: CATSRGTENYLLSGANVLTF. The DNA of the CDR3 is TGTGCCACCAGCAGGGGGACAGAGAATTATCTTCTCTCTGGGGCCAACGTCCTGACTTTC.

This clone was observed a single time. The chain carries TRBV2 and TRBJ2-5; D is possibly TRBD2 (6 bases). Per the germline V gene, CDR1 is SNHLY and CDR2 is FYNNEI. With 6 bases removed from V and 1 base from J, the gap between germline ends came to 15 bases. The CDR3 covers 15 residues. CDR3 sequence: CASRKLASVQETQYF. CDR3 DNA sequence: TGTGCCAGCAGGAAACTAGCATCGGTCCAAGAGACCCAGTACTTC.

Only one count was recorded for this clone. The V call is TRBV6-2 or TRBV6-3, the J call TRBJ2-1; TRBD2 matches 13 bases. Germline trimming cut 6 bases from V and 7 bases from J; bases unmatched to any gene: 6. The CDR3 has 15 residues. Germline V lookup: CDR1 MNHEY, CDR2 SVGEGT. DNA of the CDR3: TGTGCCAGCAGCTGGACTAGCGGGAGCCAAAATGAGCAGTTCTTC. Protein sequence: CASSWTSGSQNEQFF.

The chain carries TRBV18 and TRBJ2-1; the match to TRBD2 covers 10 bases. CDR3 length equals 15 residues. Germline V gene sequence: CDR1 KGHSH, CDR2 LQKENI. Trimming at V came to 6 bases and at J to 4 bases, leaving 6 bases not matched to a gene. The CDR3 here is CASSSLAGSYNEQFF. CDR3 bases: TGTGCCAGCTCTTCACTAGCGGGAAGTTACAATGAGCAGTTCTTC.

The gene calls are TRBV4-1 and TRBJ1-5; tentatively, D is TRBD1 (6 bases). Germline CDR1 is MGHRA and CDR2 is YSYEKL. V was cut by 0 bases and J by 1 base, with 10 bases left in between. The length of the CDR3 is 16 residues. This CDR3 reads CASSQEGGQSNQPQHF. CDR3 in DNA: TGCGCCAGCAGCCAAGAAGGCGGACAGAGCAATCAGCCCCAGCATTTT.

This chain connects TRBV3-1 (or the pseudogene TRBV3-2) to TRBJ2-5, with a tentative D call TRBD1 (6 bases). Germline V CDR1 and CDR2: LGHDT, YNNKEL (reference sequence). V dropped 5 bases and J dropped 4 bases, with 8 bases sitting between them. This CDR3 has 12 amino acids. The CDR3 DNA reads TGTGCCAGCAGCAGACAGGCAGAGACCCAGTACTTC. It specifies CASSRQAETQYF.

J is TRBJ2-7 and V is TRBV4-3; TRBD1 might be the D (6 bases). This CDR3 is 15 amino acids long. V lost 0 bases and J lost 3, with 12 bases in between. Per germline, CDR1 LGHNA and CDR2 YSLEER. CDR3 bases: TGCGCCAGCAGCCAAGATAACCAGGGGAGCTACGAGCAGTACTTC. Encoded protein: CASSQDNQGSYEQYF.

The rearrangement links TRBV11-2 to TRBJ2-3; TRBD2 matches at 8 bases. CDR1 SGHAT and CDR2 FQNNGV come from the germline V gene. J gave up 0 bases and V 3 bases, and 5 bases lay outside the gene matches. This CDR3 region has 16 residues. The DNA for the CDR3 is TGTGCCAGCAGCTTCGGACTAGCCCCTAGCACAGATACGCAGTATTTT. Translated, it gives CASSFGLAPSTDTQYF.

The V and J genes are TRBV12-3 or TRBV12-4 and TRBJ1-4; D is unclear. This CDR3 is 13 amino acids long. The ends were cut back, 4 bases at V and 1 base at J, with 4 bases in the middle. The CDR3 protein is CASSSGTNEKLFF. The CDR3 DNA sequence: TGTGCCAGCAGTTCAGGAACTAATGAAAAACTGTTTTTT.

The gene calls are TRBV2 and TRBJ2-7, with TRBD2 matching over 7 bases. Looked up from germline, CDR1 is SNHLY and CDR2 is FYNNEI. This CDR3 is built from 14 residues. J was trimmed by 0 bases and V by 10 bases; bases with no gene match: 9. CDR3 sequence reads: CATSPGLLSYEQYF. The CDR3 DNA is TGTGCCACTTCACCGGGACTACTCTCCTACGAGCAGTACTTC.

V gene TRBV7-9 combines with J gene TRBJ1-2; 12 bases are a match to TRBD1. Germline assignment: CDR1 SEHNR and CDR2 FQNEAQ (reference sequence). V was clipped by 4 bases and J by 7 bases; unmatched bases: 19. This CDR3 has 19 amino acids. DNA for the CDR3: TGTGCCAGCAGCTATTTGGCTGGGACAGGGGGCCGAACCTCGGGTGGCTACACCTTC. Amino acid sequence: CASSYLAGTGGRTSGGYTF.

The V and J genes are TRBV10-3 and TRBJ2-1; possibly TRBD1 for D (5 bases). The CDR3 is 14 amino acids. The germline V gene has CDR1 ENHRY and CDR2 SYGVKD. The V end lost 6 bases, the J end lost 2 bases, and 11 bases lay between the germline ends. Here the CDR3 reads CAIRDIITYNEQFF. Written as DNA, the CDR3 is TGTGCCATCAGGGACATTATTACCTACAATGAGCAGTTCTTC.

CDR3 in amino acids: CASSSGQLGNTIYF. CDR3 DNA: TGTGCCAGCAGTTCCGGACAGCTCGGAAACACCATATATTTT. The chain links TRBV27 to TRBJ1-3, with D tentatively TRBD1 (6 bases). Trimming left V 4 bases short and J 4 bases short, with 11 bases between. The CDR3 covers 14 residues. The V gene's germline CDR1 is MNHEY and CDR2 SMNVEV (reference sequence).

The V and J genes are TRBV3-1 (or the pseudogene TRBV3-2) and TRBJ2-5; 9 bases fit TRBD2. The J segment lost 2 bases and the V segment lost 10 bases, leaving 2 bases of the junction unmatched. This CDR3 is built from 12 residues. The V gene's germline CDR1 is LGHDT and CDR2 YNNKEL (reference sequence). The CDR3 protein is CATSGEQETQYF. The CDR3 coding sequence is TGTGCCACTAGCGGGGAACAAGAGACCCAGTACTTC.

This clone was detected once. The chain has TRBV25-1 and TRBJ1-1; D unclear. The V gene's germline CDR1 is MGHDK and CDR2 SYGVNS. CDR3 size: 14 residues. With 2 bases removed from V and 5 bases from J, the gap between germline ends came to 12 bases. The CDR3 DNA reads TGTGCCAGCAGTGAACCGGGAGGGTGGACTGAAGCTTTCTTT. It yields the protein CASSEPGGWTEAFF.

The chain joins TRBV7-6 to TRBJ2-3; 7 bases are shared with TRBD2. The CDR3 is 15 amino acids. The V and J ends lost 3 bases and 4 bases, in that order; junction bases with no gene match: 7. The germline V gene encodes CDR1 SGHVS and CDR2 FNYEAQ. The CDR3, as DNA: TGTGCCAGCAGCTTTAGGCCTAGCGGATCAGATACGCAGTATTTT. Its protein is CASSFRPSGSDTQYF.